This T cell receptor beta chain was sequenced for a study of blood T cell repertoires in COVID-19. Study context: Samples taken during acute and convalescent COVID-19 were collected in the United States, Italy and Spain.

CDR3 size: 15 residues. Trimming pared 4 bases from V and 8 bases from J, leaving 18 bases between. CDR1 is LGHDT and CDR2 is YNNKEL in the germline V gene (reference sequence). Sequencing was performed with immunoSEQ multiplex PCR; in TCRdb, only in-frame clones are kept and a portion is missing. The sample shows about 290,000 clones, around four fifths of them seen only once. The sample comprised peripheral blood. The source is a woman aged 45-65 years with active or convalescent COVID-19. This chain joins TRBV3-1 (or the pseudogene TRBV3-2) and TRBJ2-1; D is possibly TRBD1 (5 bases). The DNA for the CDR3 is TGTGCCAGCAGCCCCCCCAGAGTGGGGCACGATGAGCAGTTCTTC. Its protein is CASSPPRVGHDEQFF.